This TCR beta chain was retrieved from a study of T-cell reconstitution after alpha-beta-depleted transplantation in children. Notes on the study in general: Certain patients had high TCRbeta diversity at day 60, and it came from recipient T cells and thymic progenitors that survived. Counts and diversity of T cells one year after transplant came mostly from newly produced T cells. Expanded graft clones, several hundred of them, were reportedly the source of alpha-beta T cells about two months after transplant.

Preparation of the TCRbeta library involved a method that used unique molecular identifiers. One entry per CDR3 protein results from TCRdb running MiXCR on the PCR reads. Of 250,000 to 400,000 distinct CDR3 sequences listed, around 25% are singletons. The length of the CDR3 is 16 residues. Trimming stripped 4 bases from V and 2 bases from J, with 16 bases between. CDR1 and CDR2 from the germline V gene are SGHKS and YYEKEE (reference sequence). This clonotype was seen ten or more times. Its specificity is not known. Sequences were derived from PBMCs, mostly from graft donor cells, sampled 180 days after TCRalphabeta/CD19-depleted stem cell transplant. This sequence originates from a male patient aged 10-17 years who had a stem cell transplant for acute lymphoblastic leukemia, so the T cells may come from the graft donor. The chain joins TRBV5-5 to TRBJ2-1; tentative D call: TRBD2 (7 bases). CDR3 nucleotide sequence: TGTGCCAGCAGCCGTGGCTGGGGGGGCGCCTACAATGAGCAGTTCTTC. This encodes CASSRGWGGAYNEQFF.